The next 18 T cell receptor beta chains were all read from a single sample in a study of early T cells in non-severe SARS-CoV-2 infection. TCRdb called the 5' RACE reads again in MiXCR, with one record for every CDR3 protein. The table records 70,000 to 95,000 distinct CDR3 sequences, around 15% of them present only once. The sequenced sample consisted of whole blood. The receptors were sampled from an adult who was a healthcare worker with PCR-confirmed SARS-CoV-2 infection or an uninfected control (not recorded which).

This clonotype was seen repeatedly, ten times or more. Compared with germline, one end of the junction differs, possibly owing to a read error. V usage is TRBV12-3 or TRBV12-4 and J usage is TRBJ1-2; D perhaps matches TRBD1 (5 bases). The CDR3 contains 12 residues. CDR3 region: CASSWGGSGYTF. Here the CDR3 DNA reads TGCGCCAGCAGTTGGGGGGGGAGCGGCTACACCTTC.

The V and J genes are TRBV18 and TRBJ1-5, with a tentative D call TRBD1 (5 bases). Germline-derived CDR1 and CDR2 are KGHSH and LQKENI. V was shortened by 3 bases and J by 9 bases, with 15 bases between the two germline ends. There are 14 residues in the CDR3. The CDR3 coding sequence is TGTGCCAGCTCACCTCCGCTCGAGGGGTCGCCCCAGCATTTT. This encodes CASSPPLEGSPQHF.

The rearrangement joins TRBV3-1 to TRBJ1-2; no firm D call. The ends were cut back, 4 bases at V and 0 bases at J, with 15 bases in the middle. This CDR3 contains 16 residues. Germline CDR1 LGHDT, CDR2 YNNKEL (reference sequence). The CDR3 here is CASSPTGRPTNYGYTF. The CDR3, as DNA: TGTGCCAGCAGCCCGACGGGCCGCCCCACTAACTATGGCTACACCTTC.

This clonotype was observed many times. V gene TRBV7-2 combines with J gene TRBJ2-2, with 8 bases identical to TRBD1. CDR1 is SGHTA and CDR2 is FQGNSA in the germline V gene. V shed 8 bases, J shed 0 bases, and the junction held 2 bases outside the gene matches. This CDR3 spans 14 amino acids. The CDR3 loop reads CASAGGPNTGELFF. The DNA for the CDR3 is TGTGCCAGCGCAGGGGGCCCGAACACCGGGGAGCTGTTTTTT. Full variable domain (rest looked up from reference TRBV7-2 and TRBJ2-2): GAGVSQSPSNKVTEKGKDVELRCDPISGHTALYWYRQSLGQGLEFLIYFQGNSAPDKSGLPSDRFSAERTGGSVSTLTIQRTQQEDSAVYLCASAGGPNTGELFFGEGSRLTVL.

This clonotype was seen ten or more times. V is TRBV5-4 and J is TRBJ2-5; 9 nucleotides match TRBD2. This CDR3 region has 15 residues. The ends lost 3 bases at V and 5 bases at J; junction bases unmatched: 8. CDR1 and CDR2 (germline): SGHNT, YYREEE (reference sequence). In DNA form, the CDR3 reads TGTGCCAGCAGCTCCGTGGGACTAGCTGGTGAGACCCAGTACTTC. Encoded protein: CASSSVGLAGETQYF. The entire variable domain, with the rest obtained from reference TRBV5-4 and TRBJ2-5, is as follows: ETGVTQSPTHLIKTRGQQVTLRCSSQSGHNTVSWYQQALGQGPQFIFQYYREEENGRGNFPPRFSGLQFPNYSSELNVNALELDDSALYLCASSSVGLAGETQYFGPGTRLLVL.

This clonotype was counted at least ten times. The J gene is TRBJ2-3, the V gene TRBV28, with 9 nucleotides matching TRBD2. Germline trimming cut 3 bases from V and 6 bases from J; bases unmatched to any gene: 4. From germline, CDR1 is MDHEN and CDR2 SYDVKM. The CDR3 is made up of 14 amino acids. DNA for the CDR3: TGTGCCAGCAGTTTGCGGGGGGGCCTCGATACGCAGTATTTT. This sequence encodes CASSLRGGLDTQYF.

This clonotype was seen many times. The rearrangement links TRBV7-2 to TRBJ1-1; D is uncertain. Per germline, CDR1 SGHTA and CDR2 FQGNSA. V lost 5 bases and J lost 4, with 17 bases in between. This CDR3 is built from 15 residues. The CDR3 DNA is TGTGCCAGCAGCCGGCAGGCAGGTCCCAGCACTGAAGCTTTCTTT. Translating gives CASSRQAGPSTEAFF.

The genes are TRBV10-3 and TRBJ2-3; the D gene is possibly TRBD1 (5 bases). The CDR3 has 15 residues. V was shortened by 0 bases and J by 7 bases, with 14 bases between the two germline ends. The germline CDR1 and CDR2 sequences are ENHRY and SYGVKD. The CDR3 loop is CAISESSVKDNTQYF. The CDR3 DNA reads as TGTGCCATCAGTGAGTCGAGTGTGAAGGACAATACGCAGTATTTT.

This clonotype showed up just a few times. The rearrangement uses TRBV7-9 and TRBJ1-2; TRBD1 is a possible D gene (5 bases). Between the trimmed V and J ends, which lost 5 bases and 4 bases, there was a span of 14 bases. The CDR3 runs to 14 residues. CDR1 is SEHNR and CDR2 is FQNEAQ in the germline V gene (reference sequence). The CDR3 is CASSPSQTVYGYTF. The CDR3 DNA reads TGTGCCAGCAGCCCGAGCCAGACAGTCTATGGCTACACCTTC.

J is TRBJ1-1 and V is TRBV4-1, with D perhaps TRBD1 (6 bases). Per germline, CDR1 MGHRA and CDR2 YSYEKL. This CDR3 is built from 15 residues. Trimming took 3 bases from V and 4 from J, leaving 15 bases between them. Here the CDR3 DNA reads TGCGCCAGCAGCCAGCCAGGGGCGAGGGTCACTGAAGCTTTCTTT. Encoded protein: CASSQPGARVTEAFF.

This clonotype was counted a few times. The chain has TRBV10-1 and TRBJ2-3, with D perhaps given as TRBD1 or TRBD2 (5 bases each). CDR3 length: 14 amino acids. V was shortened by 9 bases and J by 0 bases, with 13 bases between the two germline ends. Germline V CDR1 and CDR2: WNHNN, SYGVQD (reference sequence). The CDR3 spells CASGEGSSTDTQYF. CDR3 coding DNA: TGCGCCAGTGGAGAGGGGTCTAGCACAGATACGCAGTATTTT.

This clonotype was seen a handful of times. The chain couples TRBV10-3 to TRBJ2-1, with TRBD2 as a possible D gene (5 bases). The CDR3 spans 17 residues. V lost 3 bases and J lost 1, with 16 bases in between. Germline loops: CDR1 ENHRY, CDR2 SYGVKD. CDR3 residues: CAISESLAGGSYNEQFF. CDR3 sequence (DNA): TGTGCCATCAGTGAATCCTTGGCGGGTGGGTCCTACAATGAGCAGTTCTTC.

This clonotype was seen a few times. The rearrangement links TRBV9 to TRBJ1-4; tentatively, D is TRBD1 (5 bases). This CDR3 region has 16 residues. V lost 4 bases, J lost 0 bases, and 13 bases lay in between. CDR1 is SGDLS, CDR2 YYNGEE, per germline. The CDR3 DNA reads TGTGCCAGCAGCCCAGGGAGGACTGCAACTAATGAAAAACTGTTTTTT. It is translated as CASSPGRTATNEKLFF.

This clonotype has just a few counts. The rearrangement joins TRBV20-1 to TRBJ2-3; the D gene is possibly TRBD1 (5 bases). The germline V gene has CDR1 DFQATT and CDR2 SNEGSKA (reference sequence). This CDR3 region has 13 residues. V was pared by 0 bases and J by 6 bases, with 10 bases between. The CDR3 sequence is CSARDAGPDTQYF. DNA for the CDR3: TGCAGTGCTAGAGACGCAGGGCCGGATACGCAGTATTTT.

This clonotype turned up a few times. The chain has TRBV4-1 and TRBJ1-2; 10 nucleotides line up with TRBD1. The V gene's germline CDR1 is MGHRA and CDR2 YSYEKL. The CDR3 runs 18 residues. Trimming at V came to 0 bases and at J to 2 bases, leaving 9 bases not matched to a gene. The CDR3 DNA sequence: TGCGCCAGCAGCCAAGATCGTACGACAGGGGGCGTCAACTATGGCTACACCTTC. Its protein is CASSQDRTTGGVNYGYTF.

The chain is built from TRBV29-1 and TRBJ2-2, with D possibly called TRBD1 or TRBD2 (6 bases each). Trimming pared 2 bases from V and 0 bases from J, leaving 13 bases between. Germline V gene sequence: CDR1 SQVTM, CDR2 ANQGSEA. CDR3 length: 16 amino acids. CDR3 nucleotide sequence: TGCAGCGTTGAATCGGGAAGGGGGGCGAACACCGGGGAGCTGTTTTTT. It specifies CSVESGRGANTGELFF.

The chain joins TRBV20-1 to TRBJ2-3; unclear D gene. This CDR3 spans 13 amino acids. Germline V lookup: CDR1 DFQATT, CDR2 SNEGSKA (reference sequence). V was clipped by 8 bases and J by 1 base, with 13 bases between them. Here the CDR3 DNA reads TGCAGTACGGACCCGGCGGGCACAGATACGCAGTATTTT. This encodes CSTDPAGTDTQYF.

This chain joins TRBV6-1 and TRBJ2-2; D not certain. There are 13 residues in the CDR3. In germline, CDR1 is MNHNS, CDR2 SASEGT. The V end was cut by 6 bases, the J end by 6 bases, with 11 bases between. In DNA, the CDR3 is TGTGCCAGCAGGGCTGACTGGCCCGGGGAGCTGTTTTTT. This sequence encodes CASRADWPGELFF.